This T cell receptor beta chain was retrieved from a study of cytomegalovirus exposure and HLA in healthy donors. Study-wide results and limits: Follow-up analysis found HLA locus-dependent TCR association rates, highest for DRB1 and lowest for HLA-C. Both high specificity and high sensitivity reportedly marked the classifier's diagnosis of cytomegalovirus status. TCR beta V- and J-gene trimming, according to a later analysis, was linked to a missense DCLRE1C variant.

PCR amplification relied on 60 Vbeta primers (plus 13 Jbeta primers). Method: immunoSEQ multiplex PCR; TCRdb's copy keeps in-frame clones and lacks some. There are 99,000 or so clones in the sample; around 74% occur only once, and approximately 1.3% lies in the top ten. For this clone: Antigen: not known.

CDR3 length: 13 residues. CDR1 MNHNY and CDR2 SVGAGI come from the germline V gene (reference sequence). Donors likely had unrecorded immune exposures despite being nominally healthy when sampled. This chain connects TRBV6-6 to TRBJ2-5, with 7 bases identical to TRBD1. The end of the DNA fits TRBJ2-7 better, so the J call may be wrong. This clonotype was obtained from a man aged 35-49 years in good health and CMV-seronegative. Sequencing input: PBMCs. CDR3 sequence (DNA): TGTGCCAGCAGGGGCAGACAGGGCTACGAGCAGTACTTC. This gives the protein CASRGRQGYEQYF.